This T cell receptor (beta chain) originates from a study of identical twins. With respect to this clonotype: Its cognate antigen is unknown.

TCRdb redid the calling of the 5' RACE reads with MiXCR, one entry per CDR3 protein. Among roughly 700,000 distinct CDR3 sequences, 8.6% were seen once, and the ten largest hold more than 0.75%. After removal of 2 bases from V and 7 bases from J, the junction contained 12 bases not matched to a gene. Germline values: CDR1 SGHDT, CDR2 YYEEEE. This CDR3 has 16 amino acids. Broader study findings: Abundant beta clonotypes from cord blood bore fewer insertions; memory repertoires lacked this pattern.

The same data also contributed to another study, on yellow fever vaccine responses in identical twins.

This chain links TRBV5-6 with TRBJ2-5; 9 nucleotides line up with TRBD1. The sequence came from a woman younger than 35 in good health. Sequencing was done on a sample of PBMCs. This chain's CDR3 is CASSFPRGQGVSTQYF. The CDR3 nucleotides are TGTGCCAGCAGCTTCCCCCGGGGACAGGGAGTCTCGACCCAGTACTTC.